The sequence of this TCR beta chain was determined in a study of shared clonotypes between healthy human individuals. Measured with immunoSEQ multiplex PCR; TCRdb has only the in-frame clones, and not every one. The sample has hundreds of thousands of clones, roughly three quarters seen once; the top ten hold approximately 13%. CDR1 is SQVTM, CDR2 ANQGSEA, per germline. The CDR3 consists of 13 residues. V was pared by 4 bases and J by 0 bases, with 10 bases between. The source is a woman aged 40 to 49 in good health. Some clones in this sample may be carry-over from other donors' samples. Material: PBMCs. V gene TRBV29-1 combines with J gene TRBJ2-7, with D unresolved. In DNA form, the CDR3 reads TGCAGCGTTGCCCTCGACACCTCCTACGAGCAGTACTTC. As protein: CSVALDTSYEQYF.